The subject of this entry is one T cell receptor (beta chain). Sequencing was performed with immunoSEQ multiplex PCR; in TCRdb, only in-frame clones are kept and a portion is missing. The table includes around 88,000 clones, about 90% detected once. The data were taken from a study of OX40 agonist ivuxolimab in advanced cancers. The CDR3 consists of 14 residues. The V end lost 5 bases, the J end lost 8 bases, and 16 bases lay between the germline ends. The germline V gene has CDR1 SEHNR and CDR2 FQNEAQ (reference sequence). The sequence was collected from an adult with an advanced solid tumor such as melanoma, head and neck, liver or kidney cancer. This chain links TRBV7-9 with TRBJ2-1; no clear D gene. Sequenced here: CD4+ or CD8+ T cells sorted from blood, sampled in a trial of the OX40 agonist ivuxolimab. CDR3 bases: TGTGCCAGCAGCCCCCGGGCCGTCCGGTATGAGCAGTTCTTC. Translated: CASSPRAVRYEQFF.